The next 14 T cell receptor beta chains were all read from a single sample in a study of Ad26.COV2.S vaccination and SARS-CoV-2 variants. Noted treatment: some 20 received Ad26.COV2.S at low or high dose, single or two shots; roughly five received placebo; per-sample allocation not given. Samples were taken on day 63 after the first vaccine or placebo injection. Produced via immunoSEQ multiplex PCR; TCRdb's table is partial and in-frame only. Among a few hundred thousand clones listed, about nine tenths were seen once. Sequencing used peripheral blood, obtained in a trial of Ad26.COV2.S vaccine versus placebo. The receptor source for this set is a person between 18 and 60 years old who received the Ad26.COV2.S COVID-19 vaccine or a placebo.

The chain recombines TRBV27 with TRBJ1-6; possibly TRBD1 for D (5 bases). Looked up from germline, CDR1 is MNHEY and CDR2 is SMNVEV (reference sequence). V gave up 6 bases and J gave up 9 bases, with 12 bases separating them. The CDR3 covers 13 residues. CDR3 sequence: CASRPRETSPLHF. The CDR3 nucleotides are TGTGCCAGCAGGCCCAGGGAAACTTCACCCCTCCACTTT.

The genes are TRBV6-5 and TRBJ2-5; no reliable D call. V lost 2 bases, J lost 5 bases, and 3 bases lay in between. Germline V gene sequence: CDR1 MNHEY, CDR2 SVGAGI. The CDR3 has 11 amino acids. The CDR3 protein is CASSYAETQYF. The CDR3 region has the DNA TGTGCCAGCAGTTACGCGGAGACCCAGTACTTC.

This sequence joins TRBV4-3 and TRBJ2-5; tentative D call: TRBD2 (7 bases). CDR1 LGHNA and CDR2 YSLEER come from the germline V gene. This CDR3 has 19 amino acids. The V end was cut by 4 bases, the J end by 3 bases, with 27 bases between. This chain's CDR3 is CASSPFSGASLGGKETQYF. The DNA of the CDR3 is TGCGCCAGCAGCCCCTTCAGCGGGGCTTCCTTAGGGGGGAAAGAGACCCAGTACTTC.

Comment on this clone: Other nucleotide sequences from this sample produce the same CDR3. The chain is built from TRBV11-2 and TRBJ1-1, with D unclear. Trimming stripped 5 bases from V and 1 base from J, with 5 bases between. Germline values: CDR1 SGHAT, CDR2 FQNNGV. CDR3 length: 12 amino acids. CDR3 in amino acids: CASSLQNTEAFF. CDR3 sequence (DNA): TGTGCCAGCAGCCTCCAGAACACTGAAGCTTTCTTT.

This clone was detected only once. The J gene is TRBJ2-3, the V gene TRBV27, with a weak D call TRBD2 (6 bases). The CDR3 sequence is 18 residues long. In germline, CDR1 is MNHEY, CDR2 SMNVEV (reference sequence). Trimming shortened V by 2 bases and J by 2 bases, and 20 bases separated the two germline ends. The chain's CDR3 is CASSLRPTSSAFTDTQYF. In DNA, the CDR3 is TGTGCCAGCAGTTTACGACCGACTAGTAGCGCCTTCACAGATACGCAGTATTTT.

This rearrangement joins TRBV6-2 or TRBV6-3 to TRBJ2-2; D is uncertain. V lost 2 bases to trimming and J lost 4 bases, with 8 bases between them. In germline, CDR1 is MNHEY, CDR2 SVGEGT. The length of the CDR3 is 14 residues. The CDR3 DNA reads as TGTGCCAGCAGTTACGTTCGTGTCACCGGGGAGCTGTTTTTT. Encoded protein: CASSYVRVTGELFF.

The V and J genes are TRBV5-4 and TRBJ2-2; either TRBD1 or TRBD2 may fit D (6 bases each). CDR3 length: 17 residues. The V and J ends lost 4 bases and 2 bases respectively, with 18 bases between them. Germline V lookup: CDR1 SGHNT, CDR2 YYREEE (reference sequence). The CDR3 DNA sequence: TGTGCCAGCAGCCCCAGGGGTGGGCGGGAAAACACCGGGGAGCTGTTTTTT. It is translated as CASSPRGGRENTGELFF. Together with reference TRBV5-4 and TRBJ2-2, the CDR3 gives the full variable domain: ETGVTQSPTHLIKTRGQQVTLRCSSQSGHNTVSWYQQALGQGPQFIFQYYREEENGRGNFPPRFSGLQFPNYSSELNVNALELDDSALYLCASSPRGGRENTGELFFGEGSRLTVL.

The rearrangement uses TRBV2 and TRBJ1-6; D is perhaps TRBD1 (5 bases). Germline V gene sequence: CDR1 SNHLY, CDR2 FYNNEI. The CDR3 length is 12 residues. Trimming removed 6 bases from V and 10 bases from J, with 10 bases in between. The CDR3 reads CASRGDRSPLHF. The CDR3, as DNA: TGTGCCAGCAGGGGGGACCGATCACCCCTCCACTTT.

V usage is TRBV30 and J usage is TRBJ2-3; 10 bases fit TRBD2. V shed 0 bases and J 3 bases; nucleotides not matched to a gene: 3. This CDR3 has 15 residues. CDR1 and CDR2 from the germline V gene are GTSNPN and SVGIG (reference sequence). The CDR3 loop reads CAWSVLAGTTDTQYF. The CDR3 DNA follows: TGTGCCTGGAGTGTACTAGCGGGGACAACAGATACGCAGTATTTT.

The DNA for the CDR3 is TGTGCCAGCAGCATGCTCAGGGGGGGTAATGAAAAACTGTTTTTT. Translation: CASSMLRGGNEKLFF. The rearrangement uses TRBV11-2 and TRBJ1-4; 7 nucleotides align to TRBD1. This CDR3 contains 15 residues. J lost 4 bases, V lost 5 bases, and 7 bases had no gene match. Per the germline V gene, CDR1 is SGHAT and CDR2 is FQNNGV.

This sequence joins TRBV28 and TRBJ1-3; TRBD1 might be the D (5 bases). Germline values: CDR1 MDHEN, CDR2 SYDVKM. Between the trimmed V and J ends, which lost 3 bases and 4 bases, there was a span of 13 bases. The CDR3 extends over 15 amino acids. Here the CDR3 DNA reads TGTGCCAGCAGTTTTAGAGGGGTTCAAGGAAACACCATATATTTT. Translating gives CASSFRGVQGNTIYF.

J is TRBJ1-6 and V is TRBV9, with no clear D. This CDR3 region has 15 residues. CDR1 and CDR2 (germline): SGDLS, YYNGEE. Between the trimmed V and J ends, which lost 2 bases and 0 bases, there was a span of 6 bases. The CDR3 spells CASSVRTSYNSPLHF. The CDR3 DNA follows: TGTGCCAGCAGCGTGAGGACCTCCTATAATTCACCCCTCCACTTT.

The chain joins TRBV10-2 to TRBJ2-1, with TRBD2 matching over 9 bases. Germline loops: CDR1 WSHSY, CDR2 SAAADI. V lost 11 bases to trimming and J lost 4 bases; unmatched junction nucleotides: 9. CDR3 length: 14 residues. CDR3 in amino acids: CACGTSKNYNEQFF. The CDR3 bases are TGCGCCTGCGGGACTAGCAAAAATTACAATGAGCAGTTCTTC.

This rearrangement joins TRBV9 to TRBJ1-1; no clear D. Germline CDR1 is SGDLS and CDR2 is YYNGEE. This CDR3 spans 13 amino acids. Between the trimmed V and J ends, which lost 0 bases and 5 bases, there was a span of 8 bases. The CDR3 is CASSVGSDTEAFF. CDR3 sequence (DNA): TGTGCCAGCAGCGTAGGGTCGGATACTGAAGCTTTCTTT.